This T cell receptor beta chain was retrieved from a study of cytomegalovirus exposure and HLA in healthy donors. For the study at large: Later analysis reported that the 110 or so validation repertoires shared the platform of the approximately 670 first-cohort repertoires.

Profiling relied on immunoSEQ multiplex PCR, and the TCRdb table lists in-frame clones only, not all of them. The repertoire holds 300,000 to 400,000 clones, over 75% seen once, with 0.9% to 1% in the top ten. From germline, CDR1 is KGHSH and CDR2 LQKENI. Trimming stripped 4 bases from V and 2 bases from J, with 6 bases between. This CDR3 region has 12 residues. As for this clone: The antigen remains undetermined.

Notes on the study in general: Reportedly, diagnosis of cytomegalovirus status by the classifier showed high specificity and sensitivity.

The sequencing sample was made of PBMCs. V and J are TRBV18 and TRBJ2-7; D not resolved. This receptor was taken from a man under 40 in good health and CMV-seronegative. CDR3: CASSLSAYEQYF. The CDR3 region has the DNA TGTGCCAGCTCACTCTCCGCCTACGAGCAGTACTTC.